A single sample is the source of the 18 T cell receptor beta chains below, sequenced in a study of blood T cells in healthy people across ages. A second roughly 6 to 12 cycle PCR used barcoded and J-beta primers. TCRdb analysed the 5' RACE reads with MiXCR anew, one entry per CDR3 protein. The sample lists some 900,000 distinct CDR3 sequences, 25% to 35% occurring once. The source material was blood. Receptors originate from a woman over 75 in good health.

Only a few counts were recorded for this clonotype. CDR3 residues: CSARGLIDNSPLHF. DNA for the CDR3: TGCAGTGCTAGAGGACTAATAGATAATTCACCCCTCCACTTT. The rearrangement joins TRBV20-1 to TRBJ1-6; D gene unclear. There are 14 residues in the CDR3. Germline lookup yields CDR1 DFQATT and CDR2 SNEGSKA (reference sequence). The V end was cut by 1 base, the J end by 5 bases, with 9 bases between.

A note on this clonotype: A much larger clone is a single base away; this may be a read error. This chain uses TRBV24-1 with TRBJ2-1; weak D call: TRBD2 (6 bases). Deletions cut 0 bases from V and 7 bases from J, with 12 bases between. The CDR3 sequence is 15 residues long. Germline V gene sequence: CDR1 KGHDR, CDR2 SFDVKD. CDR3 loop: CATSDLQNGGNEQFF. The CDR3, as DNA: TGTGCCACCAGTGATTTGCAAAATGGAGGGAATGAGCAGTTCTTC.

The chain recombines TRBV20-1 with TRBJ1-2; D is unresolved. There are 13 residues in the CDR3. Trimming removed 4 bases at V and 4 bases at J, with 13 bases between. Germline CDR1 reads DFQATT; CDR2 reads SNEGSKA (reference sequence). The CDR3: CSAIVATSYGYTF. In DNA, the CDR3 is TGCAGTGCTATAGTCGCTACTAGCTATGGCTACACCTTC.

Many counts were recorded for this clonotype. This chain uses TRBV6-1 with TRBJ1-2; 8 bases fit TRBD1. The CDR3 has 16 amino acids. Germline CDR1 and CDR2: MNHNS and SASEGT. The trim removed 2 bases at V and 4 bases at J, leaving 9 bases unmatched. The CDR3 sequence: CASSESQGAVVYGYTF. CDR3 in DNA: TGTGCCAGCAGTGAAAGCCAGGGGGCTGTGGTCTATGGCTACACCTTC.

This clonotype appeared a few times. The genes are TRBV20-1 and TRBJ1-2; D remains ambiguous. Germline CDR1 reads DFQATT; CDR2 reads SNEGSKA (reference sequence). The CDR3 has 10 amino acids. The CDR3 DNA sequence: TGCAGCATACCTCTATACGGCTACACCTTC. This codes for CSIPLYGYTF.

This clonotype was counted between two and nine times. A much larger clone differs by one base, so this may be a read error. CDR3 sequence: CASSLFRGPREQYF. CDR3 coding DNA: TGTGCCAGCAGCTTGTTCAGGGGGCCGCGTGAGCAGTACTTC. This rearrangement joins TRBV5-6 to TRBJ2-5; 8 positions agree with TRBD1. This CDR3 is 14 amino acids long. The junction had 10 bases not matched to a gene; V was cut back by 1 base and J by 11 bases. Germline CDR1 reads SGHDT; CDR2 reads YYEEEE.

With regard to this clonotype: One base away lies a much larger clone, so this may be a sequencing read error. This chain links TRBV12-3 or TRBV12-4 with TRBJ2-1; D unresolved. The CDR3 is 16 amino acids. In DNA form, the CDR3 reads TGTGCCAGCAATTTAGTCCGCAGGAGCTCCTACAATGAGCAGTTCTTC. It yields the protein CASNLVRRSSYNEQFF.

This clonotype has a handful of counts. The chain has TRBV28 and TRBJ1-5; 7 nucleotides align to TRBD1. Germline CDR1 is MDHEN and CDR2 is SYDVKM. V shed 7 bases, J shed 7 bases, and the junction held 13 bases outside the gene matches. The CDR3 spans 15 residues. This chain's CDR3 is CASTLSSGGRQPQHF. The DNA for the CDR3 is TGTGCCAGCACCCTGAGCTCAGGGGGGAGGCAGCCCCAGCATTTT.

At least ten counts were recorded for this clonotype. CDR3 region: CSASLSLTSGGLTDTQYF. The CDR3 nucleotides are TGCAGTGCTAGTTTGTCTCTGACTAGCGGGGGGTTGACAGATACGCAGTATTTT. The chain carries TRBV20-1 and TRBJ2-3; 13 bases fit TRBD2. The V gene end was trimmed by 3 bases and the J gene end by 3 bases; junction bases not matched to a gene: 12. The CDR3 loop spans 18 amino acids. CDR1 is DFQATT, CDR2 SNEGSKA, per germline (reference sequence).

This clonotype was found many times. The chain employs TRBV4-3 and TRBJ2-3; TRBD2 aligns across 10 bases. V was clipped by 0 bases and J by 4 bases; unmatched bases: 4. Per the germline V gene, CDR1 is LGHNA and CDR2 is YSLEER. CDR3 size: 16 residues. CDR3 in DNA: TGCGCCAGCAGCCAAGAAAGAGCGGGGGGGCCAGATACGCAGTATTTT. Protein product: CASSQERAGGPDTQYF.

The chain employs TRBV3-1 and TRBJ2-7; maybe TRBD1 (6 bases). V lost 1 base to trimming and J lost 3 bases, with 13 bases between them. This CDR3 is built from 15 residues. The germline V gene encodes CDR1 LGHDT and CDR2 YNNKEL (reference sequence). DNA of the CDR3: TGTGCCAGCAGCCAAGGTGGGACAAGCTGCTACGAGCAGTACTTC. Translated: CASSQGGTSCYEQYF.

V is TRBV21-1 and J is TRBJ1-4; the table's D call TRBD1 went unverified against the DNA. TRBV21-1 constitutes a pseudogene. The CDR3 length is 13 residues. CDR3 sequence reads: CASSTRDTEKLFF. The CDR3 DNA reads as TGTGCCAGCAGCACCCGGGACACTGAAAAACTGTTTTTT.

V usage is TRBV20-1 and J usage is TRBJ2-1; D may be TRBD2 (8 bases). The V gene's germline CDR1 is DFQATT and CDR2 SNEGSKA (reference sequence). The CDR3 runs to 12 residues. V lost 3 bases, J lost 10 bases, and 13 bases lay in between. CDR3 bases: TGCAGTGCTAGTAGCGGGACAGTAGAGCAGTTCTTC. Translated, it gives CSASSGTVEQFF.

In this sample, this clonotype turned up a few times. The chain couples TRBV19 to TRBJ2-4, with D possibly matching TRBD2 (6 bases). The DNA end is a closer match to TRBJ2-5, so the J assignment may be wrong. CDR3 length equals 14 residues. CDR1 LNHDA and CDR2 SQIVND come from the germline V gene (reference sequence). In DNA, the CDR3 is TGTGCCAGTAGTATTACTGGCGGGGCGGAGACCCAGTACTTC. Amino acid sequence: CASSITGGAETQYF.

This clonotype showed up just a few times. At one of its ends the junction is not consistent with the germline gene, which may arise from a read error. This chain joins TRBV4-3 and TRBJ2-3; 10 nucleotides agree with TRBD2. This CDR3 region has 17 residues. Germline V lookup: CDR1 LGHNA, CDR2 YSLEER. CDR3 amino acids: CASCHSRVAGGADTQYF. CDR3 nucleotide sequence: TGCGCCAGCTGCCATTCCCGGGTAGCGGGGGGCGCAGATACGCAGTATTTT.

This clonotype was seen ten or more times. CDR3 sequence (DNA): TGTGCCAGCAGAAGTAGACAGGCGAATCAGCCCCAGCATTTT. Protein: CASRSRQANQPQHF. The J gene is TRBJ1-5, the V gene TRBV6-2 or TRBV6-3; D possibly corresponds to TRBD1 (6 bases). The CDR3 spans 14 residues. The ends were cut back, 6 bases at V and 4 bases at J, with 13 bases in the middle. Germline CDR1 is MNHEY and CDR2 is SVGEGT.

This clonotype showed up just a few times. A much bigger clone sits one base away, suggesting this may be a read error. This rearrangement joins TRBV20-1 to TRBJ2-5, with D possibly being TRBD1 or TRBD2 (7 bases each). Matching the DNA end better, TRBJ2-7 makes the J call doubtful. The CDR3 is made up of 13 amino acids. Germline V gene data show CDR1 as DFQATT and CDR2 as SNEGSKA (reference sequence). CDR3 amino acids: CSANQGGAYEQYF. The CDR3 DNA sequence: TGCAGTGCTAATCAGGGGGGGGCCTACGAGCAGTACTTC.

This chain links TRBV5-1 with TRBJ1-4; TRBD1 might be the D (5 bases). Germline assignment: CDR1 SGHRS and CDR2 YFSETQ. The CDR3 runs 16 residues. Trimming took off 5 bases at V and 2 bases at J, with 16 bases between the two ends. Here the CDR3 reads CASRSGGTATNEKLFF. The DNA for the CDR3 is TGCGCCAGCAGATCTGGAGGGACGGCTACTAATGAAAAACTGTTTTTT.